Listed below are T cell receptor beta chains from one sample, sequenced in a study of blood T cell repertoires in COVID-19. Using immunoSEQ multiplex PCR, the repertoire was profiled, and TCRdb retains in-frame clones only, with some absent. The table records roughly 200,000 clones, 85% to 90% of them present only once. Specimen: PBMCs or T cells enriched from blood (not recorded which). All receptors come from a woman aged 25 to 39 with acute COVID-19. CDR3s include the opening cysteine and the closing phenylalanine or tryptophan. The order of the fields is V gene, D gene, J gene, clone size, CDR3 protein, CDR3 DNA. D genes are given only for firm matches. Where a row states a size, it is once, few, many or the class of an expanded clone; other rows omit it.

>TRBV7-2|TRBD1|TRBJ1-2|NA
CASSFGTGSPTNYGYTF
TGTGCCAGCAGCTTCGGGACAGGGAGTCCGACTAACTATGGCTACACCTTC
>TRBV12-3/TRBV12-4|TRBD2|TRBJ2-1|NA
CASSLSSGGVFF
TGTGCCAGCAGTTTAAGTAGCGGGGGGGTGTTCTTC
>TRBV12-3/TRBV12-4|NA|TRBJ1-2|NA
CASSVDSGYGYTF
TGTGCCAGCTCAGTTGATTCCGGGTATGGCTACACCTTC
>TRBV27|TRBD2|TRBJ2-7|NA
CASSRLAGRYEQYF
TGTGCCAGCAGCCGACTAGCGGGGAGGTACGAGCAGTACTTC
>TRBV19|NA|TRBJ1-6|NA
CASSLSDSTYSPLHF
TGTGCCAGTAGTCTTTCCGACAGTACCTATTCACCCCTCCACTTT
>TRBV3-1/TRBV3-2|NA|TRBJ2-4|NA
CASSQDLVNIQYF
TGTGCCAGCAGCCAAGACCTAGTAAACATTCAGTACTTC
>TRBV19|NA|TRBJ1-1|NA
CASSIVRPVNTEAFF
TGTGCCAGTAGTATAGTGCGCCCGGTGAACACTGAAGCTTTCTTT
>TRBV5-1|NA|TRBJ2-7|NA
CATSPGVPSWAGQYF
TGCGCCACCTCCCCCGGGGTACCCTCCTGGGCAGGGCAGTACTTC
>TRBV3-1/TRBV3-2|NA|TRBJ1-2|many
CASSQDLKHPNYGYTF
TGTGCCAGCAGCCAAGATCTAAAGCACCCCAACTATGGCTACACCTTC
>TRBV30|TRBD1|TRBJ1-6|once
CAWTEDRGGNSPLHF
TGTGCCTGGACGGAGGACAGGGGAGGTAATTCACCCCTCCACTTT
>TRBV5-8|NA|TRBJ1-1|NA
CASSPEPYTEAFF
TGTGCCAGCAGCCCGGAGCCGTACACTGAAGCTTTCTTT
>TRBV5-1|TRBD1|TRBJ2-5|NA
CASSDRTGGSKTQYF
TGCGCCAGCAGCGACCGGACAGGGGGTTCGAAGACCCAGTACTTC
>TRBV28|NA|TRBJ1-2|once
CASTIGGWGVSYGYTF
TGTGCCAGCACCATAGGGGGATGGGGCGTTAGCTATGGCTACACCTTC
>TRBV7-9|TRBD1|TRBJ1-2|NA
CASSLVGTGYGGYTF
TGTGCCAGCAGCTTAGTCGGGACAGGGTATGGGGGCTACACCTTC
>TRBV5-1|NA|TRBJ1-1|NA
CASSLKREVGTEAFF
TGCGCCAGCAGCTTAAAAAGGGAGGTCGGCACTGAAGCTTTCTTT
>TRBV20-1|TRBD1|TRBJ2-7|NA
CSASPRQGVTYEQYF
TGCAGTGCTAGTCCACGACAGGGGGTGACCTACGAGCAGTACTTC
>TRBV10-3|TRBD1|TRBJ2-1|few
CAISGGQGRSYNEQFF
TGTGCCATCAGTGGGGGACAGGGACGATCTTACAATGAGCAGTTCTTC
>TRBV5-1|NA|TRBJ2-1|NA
CASSPDYDNEQFF
TGCGCCAGCAGCCCGGACTACGACAATGAGCAGTTCTTC
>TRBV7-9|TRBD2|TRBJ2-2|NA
CASRTGGANTGELFF
TGTGCCAGCCGAACGGGGGGAGCGAACACCGGGGAGCTGTTTTTT
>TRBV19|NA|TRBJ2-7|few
CASRGTPPYEQYF
TGTGCCAGTAGGGGGACTCCTCCCTACGAGCAGTACTTC
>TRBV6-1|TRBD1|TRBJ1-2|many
CASSEGGQGARNGYTF
TGTGCCAGCAGTGAAGGGGGACAGGGGGCGCGGAATGGCTACACCTTC
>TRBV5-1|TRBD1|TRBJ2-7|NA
CASSNGQARYEQYF
TGCGCCAGCAGCAATGGACAGGCCCGCTACGAGCAGTACTTC
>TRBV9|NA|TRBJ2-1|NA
CASSVASTPGTEFF
TGTGCCAGCAGCGTAGCTTCGACACCGGGAACGGAGTTCTTC
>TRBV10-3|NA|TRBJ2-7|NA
CAIAGGNAYEQYF
TGTGCCATCGCTGGGGGGAACGCCTACGAGCAGTACTTC
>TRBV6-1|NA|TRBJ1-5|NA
CASSEGTSDQPQHF
TGTGCCAGCAGTGAAGGGACAAGCGATCAGCCCCAGCATTTT
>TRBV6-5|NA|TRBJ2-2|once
CASIATENTGELFF
TGTGCCAGCATCGCGACAGAGAACACCGGGGAGCTGTTTTTT
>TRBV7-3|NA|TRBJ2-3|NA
CASSLIGGSPDTQYF
TGTGCCAGCAGCTTAATAGGGGGTTCCCCAGATACGCAGTATTTT
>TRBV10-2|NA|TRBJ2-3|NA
CASSGQETTDTQYF
TGCGCCAGCAGTGGACAGGAGACCACAGATACGCAGTATTTT
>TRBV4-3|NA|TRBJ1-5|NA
CASQQTAYSNQPQHF
TGCGCCAGTCAACAGACGGCGTATAGCAATCAGCCCCAGCATTTT
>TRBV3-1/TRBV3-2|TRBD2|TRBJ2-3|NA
CASSLREGSWRTQYF
TGTGCCAGCAGCCTCAGGGAGGGGTCGTGGCGCACGCAGTATTTT
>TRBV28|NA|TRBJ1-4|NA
CASSRTTGGNEKLFF
TGTGCCAGCAGCCGGACGACGGGGGGAAATGAAAAACTGTTTTTT
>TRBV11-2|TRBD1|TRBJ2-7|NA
CASSFGQALLKSYEQYF
TGTGCCAGCAGCTTCGGACAGGCATTATTAAAGTCCTACGAGCAGTACTTC
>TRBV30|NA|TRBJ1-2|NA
CAWSRNSNYGYTF
TGTGCCTGGAGTAGAAACAGCAACTATGGCTACACCTTC
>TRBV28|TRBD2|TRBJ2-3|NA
CASSYGAGGGDTQYF
TGTGCCAGCAGTTACGGGGCGGGGGGTGGAGATACGCAGTATTTT
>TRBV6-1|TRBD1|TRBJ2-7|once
CASSETGSDF
TGTGCCAGCAGTGAGACAGGGAGCGACTTC
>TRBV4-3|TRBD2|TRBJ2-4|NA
CASSQDSPSSGGADIQYF
TGCGCCAGCAGCCAAGATTCCCCGTCCAGCGGGGGGGCTGACATTCAGTACTTC
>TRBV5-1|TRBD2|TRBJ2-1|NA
CASSSGGGAPDEQFF
TGCGCCAGCAGCTCTGGCGGGGGGGCCCCCGATGAGCAGTTCTTC
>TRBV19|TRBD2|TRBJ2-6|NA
CASSIDRGGSISGANVLTF
TGTGCCAGTAGTATAGATCGGGGGGGATCAATCTCTGGGGCCAACGTCCTGACTTTC
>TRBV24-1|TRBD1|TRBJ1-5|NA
CATSDGTGGLYQPQHF
TGTGCCACCAGTGACGGGACAGGGGGGTTGTATCAGCCCCAGCATTTT
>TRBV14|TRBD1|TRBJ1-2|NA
CASSQEWTGDLYGYTF
TGTGCCAGCAGCCAGGAATGGACAGGGGATCTCTATGGCTACACCTTC